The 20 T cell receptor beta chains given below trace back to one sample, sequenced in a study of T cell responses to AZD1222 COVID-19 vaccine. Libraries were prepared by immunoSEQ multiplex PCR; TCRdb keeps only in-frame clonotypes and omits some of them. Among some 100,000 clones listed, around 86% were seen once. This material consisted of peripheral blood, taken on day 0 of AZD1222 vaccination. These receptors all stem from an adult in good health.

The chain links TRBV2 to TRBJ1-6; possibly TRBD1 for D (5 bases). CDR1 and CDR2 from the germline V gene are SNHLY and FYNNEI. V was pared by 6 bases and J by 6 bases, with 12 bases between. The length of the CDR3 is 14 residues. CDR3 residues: CASRATGVNSPLHF. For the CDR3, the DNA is TGTGCCAGCAGAGCAACAGGAGTTAATTCACCCCTCCACTTT.

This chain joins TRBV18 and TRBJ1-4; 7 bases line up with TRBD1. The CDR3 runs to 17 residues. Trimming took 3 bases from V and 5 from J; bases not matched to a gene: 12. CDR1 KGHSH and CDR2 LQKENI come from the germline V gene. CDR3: CASSPRLRGQQNEKLFF. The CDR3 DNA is TGTGCCAGCTCACCCCGCCTCCGGGGACAGCAAAATGAAAAACTGTTTTTT.

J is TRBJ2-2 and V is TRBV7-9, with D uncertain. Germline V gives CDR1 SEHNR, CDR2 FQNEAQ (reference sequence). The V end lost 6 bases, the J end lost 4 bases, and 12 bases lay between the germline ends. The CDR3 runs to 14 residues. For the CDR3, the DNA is TGTGCCAGCAGTCCCAGCAGGCCCACCGGGGAGCTGTTTTTT. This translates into CASSPSRPTGELFF.

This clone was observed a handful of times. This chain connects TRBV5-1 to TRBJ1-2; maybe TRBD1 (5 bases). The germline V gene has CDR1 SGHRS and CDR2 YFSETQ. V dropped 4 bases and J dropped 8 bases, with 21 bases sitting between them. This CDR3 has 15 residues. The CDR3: CASSPSATVKNGYTF. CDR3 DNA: TGCGCCAGCAGCCCATCTGCGACAGTTAAAAACGGCTACACCTTC.

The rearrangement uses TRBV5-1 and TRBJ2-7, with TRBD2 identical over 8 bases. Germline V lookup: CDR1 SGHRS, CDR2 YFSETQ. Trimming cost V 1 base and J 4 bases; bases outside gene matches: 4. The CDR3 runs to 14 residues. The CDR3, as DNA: TGCGCCAGCAGCTTGACTAGCGGACCTTACGAGCAGTACTTC. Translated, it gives CASSLTSGPYEQYF.

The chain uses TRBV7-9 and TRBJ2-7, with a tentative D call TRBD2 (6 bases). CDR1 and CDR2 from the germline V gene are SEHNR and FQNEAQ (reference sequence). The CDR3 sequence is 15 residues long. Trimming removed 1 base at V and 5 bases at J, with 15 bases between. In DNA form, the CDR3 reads TGTGCCAGCAGCTTAGTGGGGGACTTTGACGACGAGCAGTACTTC. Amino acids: CASSLVGDFDDEQYF.

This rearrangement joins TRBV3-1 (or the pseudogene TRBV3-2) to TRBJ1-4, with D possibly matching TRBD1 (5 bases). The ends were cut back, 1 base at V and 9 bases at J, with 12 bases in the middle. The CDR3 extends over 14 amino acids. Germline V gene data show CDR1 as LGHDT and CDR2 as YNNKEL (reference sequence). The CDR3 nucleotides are TGTGCCAGCAGCCAAGGGGTAGAGGGGAAAAAACTGTTTTTT. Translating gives CASSQGVEGKKLFF.

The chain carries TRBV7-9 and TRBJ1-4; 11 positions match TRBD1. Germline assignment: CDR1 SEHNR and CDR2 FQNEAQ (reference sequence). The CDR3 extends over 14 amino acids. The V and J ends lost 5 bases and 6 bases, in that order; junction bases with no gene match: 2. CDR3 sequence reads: CASSRTGGDEKLFF. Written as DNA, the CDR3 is TGTGCCAGCAGCAGGACAGGGGGCGATGAAAAACTGTTTTTT.

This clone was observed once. CDR3 sequence (DNA): TGTGCCAGCAGCAAGGGGGACAGTCTAGCCAAAAACATTCAGTACTTC. Its translation: CASSKGDSLAKNIQYF. The chain uses TRBV3-1 (or the pseudogene TRBV3-2) and TRBJ2-4; TRBD1 matches at 7 bases. The J segment lost 0 bases and the V segment lost 5 bases, leaving 7 bases of the junction unmatched. The germline CDR1 and CDR2 sequences are LGHDT and YNNKEL (reference sequence). The CDR3 runs 16 residues.

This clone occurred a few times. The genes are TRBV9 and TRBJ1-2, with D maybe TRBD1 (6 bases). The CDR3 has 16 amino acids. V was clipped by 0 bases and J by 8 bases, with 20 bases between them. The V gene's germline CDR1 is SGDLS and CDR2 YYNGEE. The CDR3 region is CASSVASGQRAGGYTF. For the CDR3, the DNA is TGTGCCAGCAGCGTAGCTAGTGGACAGAGAGCGGGAGGCTACACCTTC.

CDR3 bases: TGTGCCAGTACCGAGGACAGCTACTCCTACGAGCAGTACTTC. Its translation: CASTEDSYSYEQYF. The chain is built from TRBV19 and TRBJ2-7, with D possibly TRBD1 on 6 matching bases. Trimming cost V 7 bases and J 0 bases, with 13 bases left between them. Germline loops: CDR1 LNHDA, CDR2 SQIVND (reference sequence). This CDR3 is built from 14 residues.

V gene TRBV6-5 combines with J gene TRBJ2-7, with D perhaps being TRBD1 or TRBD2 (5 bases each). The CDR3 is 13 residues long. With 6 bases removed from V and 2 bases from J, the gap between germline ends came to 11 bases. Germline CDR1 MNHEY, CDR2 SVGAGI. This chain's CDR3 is CASSRDGAYEQYF. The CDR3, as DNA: TGTGCCAGCAGCCGGGACGGGGCCTACGAGCAGTACTTC.

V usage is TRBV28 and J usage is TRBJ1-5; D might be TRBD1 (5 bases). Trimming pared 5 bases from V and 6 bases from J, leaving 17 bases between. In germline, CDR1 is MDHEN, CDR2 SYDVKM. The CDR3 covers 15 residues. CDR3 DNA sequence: TGTGCCAGCAGTCCGGGACGCACCACCACTCAGCCCCAGCATTTT. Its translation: CASSPGRTTTQPQHF.

CDR3 residues: CASSSTDTQYF. The CDR3 coding sequence is TGTGCCAGCAGTTCCACAGATACGCAGTATTTT. The chain employs TRBV11-2 and TRBJ2-3, with D unresolved. CDR3 length equals 11 residues. CDR1 is SGHAT and CDR2 is FQNNGV in the germline V gene. V lost 6 bases, J lost 2 bases, and 3 bases lay in between.

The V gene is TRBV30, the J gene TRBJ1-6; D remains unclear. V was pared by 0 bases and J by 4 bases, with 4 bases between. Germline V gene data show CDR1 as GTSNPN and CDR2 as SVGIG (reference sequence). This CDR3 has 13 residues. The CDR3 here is CAWSVGYNSPLHF. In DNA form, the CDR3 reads TGTGCCTGGAGTGTCGGGTATAATTCACCCCTCCACTTT.

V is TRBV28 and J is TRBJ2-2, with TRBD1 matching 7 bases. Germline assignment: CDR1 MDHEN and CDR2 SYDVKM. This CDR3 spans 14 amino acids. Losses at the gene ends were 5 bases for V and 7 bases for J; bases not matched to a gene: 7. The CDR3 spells CASSTPRGNGELFF. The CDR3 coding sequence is TGTGCCAGCAGTACCCCCAGGGGGAACGGGGAGCTGTTTTTT.

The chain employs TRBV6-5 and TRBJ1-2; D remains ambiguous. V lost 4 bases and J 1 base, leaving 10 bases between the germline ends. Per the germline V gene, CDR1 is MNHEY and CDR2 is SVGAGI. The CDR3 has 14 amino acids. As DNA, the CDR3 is TGTGCCAGCAGTTTAGGAGGGAATAACTATGGCTACACCTTC. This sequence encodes CASSLGGNNYGYTF.

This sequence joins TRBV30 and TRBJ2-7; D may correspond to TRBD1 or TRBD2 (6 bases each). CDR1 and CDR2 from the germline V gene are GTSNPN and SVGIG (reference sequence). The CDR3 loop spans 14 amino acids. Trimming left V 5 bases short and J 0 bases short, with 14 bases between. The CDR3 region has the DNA TGTGCCTGGGCTAGGGGGACTGTCTCCTACGAGCAGTACTTC. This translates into CAWARGTVSYEQYF.

The CDR3 DNA reads as TGTGCCAGCAGTTATGGACAGCTGGGCTATGGCTACACCTTC. It specifies CASSYGQLGYGYTF. The rearrangement links TRBV6-2 or TRBV6-3 to TRBJ1-2; maybe TRBD1 (6 bases). The CDR3 is made up of 14 amino acids. The ends were cut back, 3 bases at V and 4 bases at J, with 12 bases in the middle. Germline loops: CDR1 MNHEY, CDR2 SVGEGT.

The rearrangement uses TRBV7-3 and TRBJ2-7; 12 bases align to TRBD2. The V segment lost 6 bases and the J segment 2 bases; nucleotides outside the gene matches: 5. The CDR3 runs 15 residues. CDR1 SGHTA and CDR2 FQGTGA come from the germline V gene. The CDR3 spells CASRFSSGRAYEQYF. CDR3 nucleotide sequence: TGTGCCAGCAGGTTTTCTAGCGGGAGGGCCTACGAGCAGTACTTC.